The sequence of this TCR beta chain was determined in a study of T-cell reconstitution after alpha-beta-depleted transplantation in children. This clonotype was observed many times. Researchers prepared the TCRbeta library using unique molecular identifiers, the study reports. Using its own MiXCR run on the PCR reads, TCRdb lists one record per CDR3 protein. The sample has roughly 48,000 distinct CDR3 sequences, over 4.5% seen once; the top ten hold over 25%. The CDR3 spans 14 residues. V was cut by 2 bases and J by 6 bases, with 13 bases left in between. Germline CDR1 reads SGHRS; CDR2 reads YFSETQ. V is TRBV5-1 and J is TRBJ2-3; D gene ambiguous. This material consisted of PBMCs, mostly from graft donor cells, taken 60 days after TCRalphabeta/CD19-depleted stem cell transplant. The clonotype comes from a female patient between 2 and 10 years old who had a stem cell transplant for aplastic anemia, so the T cells may come from the graft donor. The CDR3 spells CASSFGGTVDTQYF. For the CDR3, the DNA is TGCGCCAGCAGCTTCGGCGGAACAGTTGATACGCAGTATTTT.